This entry is about one T cell receptor beta chain. The antigen is not known. Within the sample, other DNA sequences also encode this same CDR3. Losses at the gene ends were 0 bases for V and 4 bases for J; bases not matched to a gene: 2. Germline V lookup: CDR1 SGDLS, CDR2 YYNGEE. CDR3 length: 14 residues. This specimen comes from a study of cytomegalovirus exposure and HLA in healthy donors. PCR used 60 Vbeta primers and 13 Jbeta primers. Sequencing was performed with immunoSEQ multiplex PCR; in TCRdb, only in-frame clones are kept and a portion is missing. The specimen's table records approximately 50,000 clones. The study, taken as a whole, reports: Three of the chains that were CMV-associated were confirmed in vitro to be specific for CMV antigens.

Sequencing was performed on PBMCs. The chain combines TRBV9 with TRBJ2-7, with TRBD2 matching over 9 bases. This clonotype was sampled from a man between 18 and 29 years old in good health and CMV-seropositive. CDR3 in DNA: TGTGCCAGCAGCGTAGGCGGGAGGGGGTACGAGCAGTACTTC. It yields the protein CASSVGGRGYEQYF.